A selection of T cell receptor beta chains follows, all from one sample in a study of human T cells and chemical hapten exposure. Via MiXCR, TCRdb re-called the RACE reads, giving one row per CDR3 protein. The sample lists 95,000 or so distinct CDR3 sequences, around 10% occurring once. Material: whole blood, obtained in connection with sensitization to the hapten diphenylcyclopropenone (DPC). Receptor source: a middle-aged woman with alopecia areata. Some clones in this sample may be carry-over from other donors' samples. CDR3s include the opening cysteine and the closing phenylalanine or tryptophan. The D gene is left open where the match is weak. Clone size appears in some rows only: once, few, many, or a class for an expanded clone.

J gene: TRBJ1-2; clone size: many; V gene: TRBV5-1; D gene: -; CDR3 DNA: TGCGCCAGCAGCACTGGAGAGGCCAGTCGTATCTATGGCTACACCTTC; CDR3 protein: CASSTGEASRIYGYTF
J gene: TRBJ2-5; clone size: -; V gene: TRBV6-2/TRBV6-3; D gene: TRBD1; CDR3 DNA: TGTGCCAGCGGCCGGGACAGGGGAGTTGGGGAGACCCAGTACTTC; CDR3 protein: CASGRDRGVGETQYF
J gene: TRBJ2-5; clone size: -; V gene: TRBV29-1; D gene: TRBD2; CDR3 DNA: TGCAGCGTTGAAGAGACTAGCGGGGGGGCCCAAGAGACCCAGTACTTC; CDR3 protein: CSVEETSGGAQETQYF
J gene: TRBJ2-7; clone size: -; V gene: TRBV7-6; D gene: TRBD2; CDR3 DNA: TGTGCCAGCAGCTTAGCGCGAGGCTCCGCGGGAGGGTCGTACGAGCAGTACTTC; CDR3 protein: CASSLARGSAGGSYEQYF
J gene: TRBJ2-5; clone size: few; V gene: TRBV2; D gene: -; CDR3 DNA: TGTGCCAGCAGGGAGGGACAGAGACAAGAGACCCAGTACTTC; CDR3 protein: CASREGQRQETQYF
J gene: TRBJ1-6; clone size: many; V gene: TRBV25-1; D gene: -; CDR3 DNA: TGTGCCAGCAGGACACCATACTATAATTCACCCCTCCACTTT; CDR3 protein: CASRTPYYNSPLHF
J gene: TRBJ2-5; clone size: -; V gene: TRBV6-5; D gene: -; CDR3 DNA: TGTGCCAGCAGTTACTCGAGCCAAGAGACCCAGTACTTC; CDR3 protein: CASSYSSQETQYF
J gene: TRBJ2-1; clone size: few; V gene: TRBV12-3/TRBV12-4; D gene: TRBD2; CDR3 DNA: TGTGCCAGCAGTCTAGCGGGGGGGCTAGGGAATGAGCAGTTCTTC; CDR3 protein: CASSLAGGLGNEQFF
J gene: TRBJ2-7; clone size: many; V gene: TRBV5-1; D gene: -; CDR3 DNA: TGCGCCAGCAGCGTCGAGGGACGGATAGACGGGCAGTACTTC; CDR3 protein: CASSVEGRIDGQYF
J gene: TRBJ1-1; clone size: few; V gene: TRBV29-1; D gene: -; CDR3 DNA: TGCAGCGTTGGGGGGCGGCAGAACACTGAAGCTTTCTTT; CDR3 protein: CSVGGRQNTEAFF
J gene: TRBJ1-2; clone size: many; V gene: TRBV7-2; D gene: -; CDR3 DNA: TGTGCCAGCAGCCGCATAAGGGTAGGAGTAAGCGGCTACACCTTC; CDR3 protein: CASSRIRVGVSGYTF
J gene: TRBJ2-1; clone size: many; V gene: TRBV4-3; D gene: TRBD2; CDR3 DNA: TGCGCCAGCAGCCTTGGACTAGCGTATGGTGGGGAGCAGTTCTTC; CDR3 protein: CASSLGLAYGGEQFF
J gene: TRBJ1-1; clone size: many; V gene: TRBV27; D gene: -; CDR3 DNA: TGTGCCAGCAGATTTCTCGTGGGGCGGGACACTGAAGCTTTCTTT; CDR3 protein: CASRFLVGRDTEAFF
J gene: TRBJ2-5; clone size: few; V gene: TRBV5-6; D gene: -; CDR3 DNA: TGTGCCAGCAGCTTTGGGGGTGGGGAGACCCAGTACTTC; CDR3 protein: CASSFGGGETQYF
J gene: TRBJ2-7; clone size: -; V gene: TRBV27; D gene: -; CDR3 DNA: TGTGCCAGCAGTTTACACGGCAACTACGAGCAGTACTTC; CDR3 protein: CASSLHGNYEQYF
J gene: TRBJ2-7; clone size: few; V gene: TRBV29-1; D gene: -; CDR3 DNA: TGCAGCGTTGAAGATCCGGAGGGGGCGAGAGAGCAGTACTTC; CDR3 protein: CSVEDPEGAREQYF
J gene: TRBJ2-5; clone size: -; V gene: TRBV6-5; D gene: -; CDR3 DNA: TGTGCCAGCAGGCGCCGAGGAGGGAGCAGCCAAGAGACCCAGTACTTC; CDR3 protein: CASRRRGGSSQETQYF
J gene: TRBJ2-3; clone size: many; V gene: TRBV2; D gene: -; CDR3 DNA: TGTGCCAGCAGCACCTTGACTGACTCTCTCCCGGGGTATTTT; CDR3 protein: CASSTLTDSLPGYF